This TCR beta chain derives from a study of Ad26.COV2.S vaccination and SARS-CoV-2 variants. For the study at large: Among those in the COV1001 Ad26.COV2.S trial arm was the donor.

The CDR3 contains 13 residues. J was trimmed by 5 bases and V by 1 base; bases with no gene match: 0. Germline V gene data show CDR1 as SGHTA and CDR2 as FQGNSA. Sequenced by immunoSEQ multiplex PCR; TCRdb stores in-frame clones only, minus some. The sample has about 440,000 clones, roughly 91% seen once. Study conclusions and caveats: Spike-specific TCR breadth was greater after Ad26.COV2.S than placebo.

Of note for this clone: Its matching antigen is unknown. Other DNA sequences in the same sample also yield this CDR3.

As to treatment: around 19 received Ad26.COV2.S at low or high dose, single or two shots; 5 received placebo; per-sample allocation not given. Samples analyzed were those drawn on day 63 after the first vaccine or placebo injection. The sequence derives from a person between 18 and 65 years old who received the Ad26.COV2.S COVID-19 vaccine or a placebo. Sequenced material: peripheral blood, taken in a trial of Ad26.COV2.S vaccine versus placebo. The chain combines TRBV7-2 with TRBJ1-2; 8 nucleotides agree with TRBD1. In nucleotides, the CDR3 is TGTGCCAGCAGCTTAGGACAGGGGTATGGCTACACCTTC. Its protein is CASSLGQGYGYTF.